The 27 T cell receptor beta chains below all came from one sample that was sequenced in a study of radiotherapy plus CTLA-4 blockade in lung cancer. Assay: immunoSEQ multiplex PCR; the TCRdb copy retains only in-frame clones and omits some. This sample yields roughly 80,000 clones, of which 60% to 85% are seen a single time; 4% belongs to the top ten. This specimen consisted of peripheral blood, obtained from a patient treated with radiotherapy plus ipilimumab. These receptors came from a human donor with non-small cell lung cancer who had a partial response to radiotherapy plus ipilimumab. Some clones in this sample may be carry-over from other donors' samples.

V usage is TRBV7-9 and J usage is TRBJ2-1; weak D call: TRBD1 (6 bases). The CDR3 spans 17 residues. The germline V gene encodes CDR1 SEHNR and CDR2 FQNEAQ (reference sequence). Trimming removed 1 base from V and 0 bases from J, with 13 bases in between. The CDR3 loop reads CASSLVPGAFSYNEQFF. In nucleotides, the CDR3 is TGTGCCAGCAGCTTAGTACCAGGGGCCTTCTCCTACAATGAGCAGTTCTTC.

This chain joins TRBV11-3 and TRBJ2-1; D possibly corresponds to TRBD1 (7 bases). The germline gives CDR1 SGHNT, CDR2 YENEEA. The CDR3 extends over 17 amino acids. With 2 bases removed from V and 7 bases from J, the gap between germline ends came to 21 bases. The CDR3: CASSLKDLRGAGNEQFF. The CDR3 DNA is TGTGCCAGCAGCTTAAAGGACCTCAGGGGGGCTGGGAATGAGCAGTTCTTC.

This clone was counted a single time. The chain joins TRBV4-1 to TRBJ1-2; 12 bases line up with TRBD1. Germline loops: CDR1 MGHRA, CDR2 YSYEKL. V dropped 3 bases and J dropped 7; count of bases not matched to a gene: 9. There are 16 residues in the CDR3. The CDR3, as DNA: TGCGCCAGCAGCCAGGGCATGGGACAGGGGGCGCGTGGCTACACCTTC. It translates to CASSQGMGQGARGYTF.

The chain carries TRBV7-3 and TRBJ2-2; 8 positions match TRBD2. The germline V gene encodes CDR1 SGHTA and CDR2 FQGTGA. The CDR3 runs 16 residues. V trimming: 1 base; J trimming: 4 bases; junction bases outside the gene matches: 5. The chain's CDR3 is CASSLNRGGGTGELFF. CDR3 DNA sequence: TGTGCCAGCAGCTTAAACCGGGGGGGAGGCACCGGGGAGCTGTTTTTT.

The chain recombines TRBV11-3 with TRBJ2-7, with 10 bases that match TRBD1. The CDR3 loop spans 15 amino acids. CDR1 and CDR2 from the germline V gene are SGHNT and YENEEA. V lost 0 bases and J lost 6; bases outside the gene matches: 5. The CDR3 is CASSLDPGTGVEQYF. In DNA form, the CDR3 reads TGTGCCAGCAGCTTAGACCCCGGGACAGGGGTCGAGCAGTACTTC. The full variable domain, completed using reference TRBV11-3 and TRBJ2-7, is EAGVVQSPRYKIIEKKQPVAFWCNPISGHNTLYWYLQNLGQGPELLIRYENEEAVDDSQLPKDRFSAERLKGVDSTLKIQPAELGDSAVYLCASSLDPGTGVEQYFGPGTRLTVT.

The CDR3 loop reads CAWSVTRVLNTEAFF. The CDR3, as DNA: TGTGCCTGGAGTGTAACGAGGGTATTGAACACTGAAGCTTTCTTT. The chain is built from TRBV30 and TRBJ1-1; D unclear. CDR1 GTSNPN and CDR2 SVGIG come from the germline V gene (reference sequence). V lost 0 bases to trimming and J lost 0 bases, with 11 bases between them. The CDR3 length is 15 residues.

The CDR3 nucleotides are TGTGCCAGTATTAGCGGGGGGGCCACAGATACGCAGTATTTT. It encodes CASISGGATDTQYF. The chain carries TRBV5-5 and TRBJ2-3; TRBD2 agrees at 11 bases. Germline CDR1 and CDR2: SGHKS and YYEKEE (reference sequence). There are 14 residues in the CDR3. V lost 8 bases and J lost 2; bases outside the gene matches: 4. Full variable domain (remainder filled in from reference TRBV5-5 and TRBJ2-3): DAGVTQSPTHLIKTRGQQVTLRCSPISGHKSVSWYQQVLGQGPQFIFQYYEKEERGRGNFPDRFSARQFPNYSSELNVNALLLGDSALYLCASISGGATDTQYFGPGTRLTVL.

This rearrangement joins TRBV18 to TRBJ2-2; TRBD1 matches at 7 bases. J lost 0 bases, V lost 3 bases, and 4 bases had no gene match. The CDR3 runs 16 residues. The germline V gene has CDR1 KGHSH and CDR2 LQKENI. CDR3 protein: CASSPGQRSNTGELFF. The CDR3 DNA sequence: TGTGCCAGCTCACCGGGACAGCGATCGAACACCGGGGAGCTGTTTTTT. Variable domain in full (rest from reference TRBV18 and TRBJ2-2): NAGVMQNPRHLVRRRGQEARLRCSPMKGHSHVYWYRQLPEEGLKFMVYLQKENIIDESGMPKERFSAEFPKEGPSILRIQQVVRGDSAAYFCASSPGQRSNTGELFFGEGSRLTVL.

This clone was recorded a few times. The chain joins TRBV7-8 to TRBJ1-5; tentative D call: TRBD1 (5 bases). The CDR3 runs 14 residues. V gave up 0 bases and J gave up 4 bases, with 7 bases separating them. Germline CDR1 SGHVS, CDR2 FQNEAQ. The CDR3 sequence is CASSLANRNQPQHF. The CDR3 region has the DNA TGTGCCAGCAGCTTAGCGAACAGGAATCAGCCCCAGCATTTT.

The V and J genes are TRBV5-4 and TRBJ2-3, with 9 bases lining up with TRBD2. Germline values: CDR1 SGHNT, CDR2 YYREEE (reference sequence). The J segment lost 4 bases and the V segment lost 2 bases, leaving 5 bases of the junction unmatched. The CDR3 consists of 15 residues. The CDR3 DNA sequence: TGTGCCAGCAGCTTTGGTAGCGGGGGCGCAGATACGCAGTATTTT. Residues: CASSFGSGGADTQYF.

The chain recombines TRBV7-9 with TRBJ2-1; 11 nucleotides agree with TRBD2. There are 15 residues in the CDR3. After removal of 5 bases from V and 9 bases from J, the junction contained 9 bases not matched to a gene. Germline loops: CDR1 SEHNR, CDR2 FQNEAQ (reference sequence). The CDR3 here is CASSPSLAGASEQFF. The CDR3 DNA reads as TGTGCCAGCAGCCCCTCACTAGCGGGGGCCTCTGAGCAGTTCTTC.

This chain connects TRBV5-1 to TRBJ2-3; TRBD2 might be the D (6 bases). The CDR3 is 15 residues long. Trimming removed 2 bases at V and 5 bases at J, with 15 bases between. Germline CDR1 and CDR2: SGHRS and YFSETQ. The CDR3 reads CASSFNGRGGDTQYF. The CDR3 coding sequence is TGCGCCAGCAGCTTTAACGGGAGAGGTGGAGATACGCAGTATTTT.

This clone occurred once. CDR3 protein: CASSFHGGGLPDTQYF. The CDR3 nucleotides are TGCGCCAGCAGCTTCCACGGGGGGGGTCTCCCGGATACGCAGTATTTT. The rearrangement joins TRBV5-1 to TRBJ2-3, with 8 bases lining up with TRBD2. The CDR3 is 16 residues long. V was pared by 2 bases and J by 6 bases, with 11 bases of the junction left unmatched. The germline CDR1 and CDR2 sequences are SGHRS and YFSETQ.

This chain connects TRBV25-1 to TRBJ1-2; D unclear. Germline V gene sequence: CDR1 MGHDK, CDR2 SYGVNS. Trimming shortened V by 5 bases and J by 5 bases, and 9 bases separated the two germline ends. This CDR3 region has 12 residues. This CDR3 reads CASSKLPYGYTF. The CDR3 region has the DNA TGTGCCAGCAGTAAGCTACCTTATGGCTACACCTTC.

This clone was picked up one time. This chain uses TRBV29-1 with TRBJ1-2, with D perhaps matching TRBD1 (5 bases). The CDR3 has 12 residues. Per the germline V gene, CDR1 is SQVTM and CDR2 is ANQGSEA. The V end lost 6 bases, the J end lost 7 bases, and 15 bases lay between the germline ends. The CDR3 sequence is CSVEEGSSGYTF. The CDR3, as DNA: TGCAGCGTAGAGGAGGGGTCCTCTGGCTACACCTTC.

J is TRBJ2-3 and V is TRBV10-3; 11 bases match TRBD2. V lost 10 bases, J lost 2 bases, and 14 bases stayed unmatched. This CDR3 contains 17 residues. The V gene's germline CDR1 is ENHRY and CDR2 SYGVKD. CDR3 sequence (DNA): TGTGCCACGGGATCATCCCTAGCGGGGGGACTCACAGATACGCAGTATTTT. This encodes CATGSSLAGGLTDTQYF.

The rearrangement links TRBV5-5 to TRBJ1-2; TRBD1 matches at 7 bases. J gave up 4 bases and V 3 bases, and 6 bases lay outside the gene matches. CDR1 SGHKS and CDR2 YYEKEE come from the germline V gene (reference sequence). The CDR3 runs 14 residues. CDR3 nucleotides: TGTGCCAGCAGCTGGACAGGCGCATTCTATGGCTACACCTTC. Translated, it gives CASSWTGAFYGYTF.

This clone was counted a few times. J is TRBJ1-1 and V is TRBV28, with 7 bases fitting TRBD1. The CDR3 has 15 residues. Germline V gene data show CDR1 as MDHEN and CDR2 as SYDVKM. J gave up 1 base and V 4 bases, and 6 bases lay outside the gene matches. The CDR3 bases are TGTGCCAGCAGTTCCGGGGACAGCCAGAACACTGAAGCTTTCTTT. Translation: CASSSGDSQNTEAFF. Together with reference TRBV28 and TRBJ1-1, the CDR3 gives the full variable domain: DVKVTQSSRYLVKRTGEKVFLECVQDMDHENMFWYRQDPGLGLRLIYFSYDVKMKEKGDIPEGYSVSREKKERFSLILESASTNQTSMYLCASSSGDSQNTEAFFGQGTRLTVV.

The rearrangement joins TRBV19 to TRBJ2-1, with 9 bases fitting TRBD1. The CDR3 sequence is 16 residues long. Germline CDR1 reads LNHDA; CDR2 reads SQIVND (reference sequence). V shed 6 bases, J shed 7 bases, and the junction held 13 bases outside the gene matches. CDR3 in amino acids: CASRPLTGGLSNEQFF. The DNA for the CDR3 is TGTGCCAGTAGACCCTTAACAGGGGGCTTATCTAATGAGCAGTTCTTC.

This clone was picked up a small number of times. This chain connects TRBV19 to TRBJ1-6, with D possibly being TRBD1 (5 bases). Germline V lookup: CDR1 LNHDA, CDR2 SQIVND (reference sequence). The CDR3 is made up of 15 amino acids. Trimming removed 4 bases from V and 14 bases from J, with 21 bases in between. The CDR3 reads CASSTDTQTLTALHF. The CDR3 DNA reads as TGTGCCAGTAGTACGGACACCCAGACCTTAACGGCCCTCCACTTT.

V gene TRBV25-1 combines with J gene TRBJ2-3; weak D call: TRBD2 (6 bases). Germline V gene data show CDR1 as MGHDK and CDR2 as SYGVNS. The V gene lost 2 bases and the J gene lost 6 bases, with 18 bases spanning the gap. The CDR3 is 16 residues long. The CDR3 coding sequence is TGTGCCAGCAGTGAAGGGGCCGGCAGGGAGGTTGATACGCAGTATTTT. It codes for CASSEGAGREVDTQYF.

The chain joins TRBV5-6 to TRBJ1-1; no clear D. The germline V gene has CDR1 SGHDT and CDR2 YYEEEE. The CDR3 runs 15 residues. V lost 0 bases to trimming and J lost 0 bases, with 9 bases between them. The chain's CDR3 is CASSLVSGLNTEAFF. In DNA, the CDR3 is TGTGCCAGCAGCTTGGTTTCAGGATTGAACACTGAAGCTTTCTTT.

The chain links TRBV30 to TRBJ2-7; 10 bases line up with TRBD2. Per germline, CDR1 GTSNPN and CDR2 SVGIG (reference sequence). The CDR3 runs to 13 residues. J lost 4 bases, V lost 3 bases, and 3 bases had no gene match. This CDR3 is CAWSGLAVYEQYF. CDR3 sequence (DNA): TGTGCCTGGAGCGGACTAGCGGTGTACGAGCAGTACTTC.

The CDR3 region has the DNA TGTGCCAGCAGTTACTCGCGGCAGAACTATGGCTACACCTTC. It yields the protein CASSYSRQNYGYTF. The V call is TRBV6-6, the J call TRBJ1-2; D is uncertain. From germline, CDR1 is MNHNY and CDR2 SVGAGI (reference sequence). The CDR3 runs to 14 residues. The V end lost 0 bases, the J end lost 2 bases, and 7 bases lay between the germline ends.

The J gene is TRBJ2-7, the V gene TRBV7-2, with 7 bases identical to TRBD2. The CDR3 loop spans 14 amino acids. Per germline, CDR1 SGHTA and CDR2 FQGNSA. With V trimmed by 5 bases and J by 6 bases, 10 bases remained unmatched. The CDR3 DNA sequence: TGTGCCAGCAGCCAAGCGGGGCGCGCGGTCGAGCAGTACTTC. This codes for CASSQAGRAVEQYF.

Only a few counts were recorded for this clone. The chain has TRBV14 and TRBJ1-3, with D perhaps matching TRBD1 (6 bases). CDR3 length: 15 amino acids. Germline CDR1 and CDR2: SGHDN and FVKESK. Trimming shortened V by 1 base and J by 0 bases, and 7 bases separated the two germline ends. The CDR3: CASSQGRGSGNTIYF. The CDR3 DNA sequence: TGTGCCAGCAGCCAAGGCAGGGGCTCTGGAAACACCATATATTTT.

This clone has only one observation. The chain carries TRBV9 and TRBJ2-1; the D gene is possibly TRBD2 (5 bases). This CDR3 is built from 19 residues. Germline V gene lookup returns CDR1 SGDLS and CDR2 YYNGEE. V was pared by 0 bases and J by 0 bases, with 19 bases between. CDR3 amino acids: CASSVVSSRGKSSYNEQFF. CDR3 nucleotide sequence: TGTGCCAGCAGCGTAGTTTCCAGTCGGGGAAAGAGCTCCTACAATGAGCAGTTCTTC.